These 25 T cell receptor delta chains were all obtained from the same sample, sequenced in a study of γδ T cells in repeated Plasmodium falciparum infection. TCRdb processed the multiplex PCR reads again with the CATT caller. The sample carries around 50,000 delta-chain clones, approximately 1.8% recorded once. Bulk repertoires came from Vgamma9/Vdelta2+ or Vdelta2-negative gammadelta T cells flow-sorted from PBMC. The sample taken for sequencing was gamma-delta T cells from blood. These receptors were obtained from a pool of human donors (malaria-infected and uninfected, not separated).

This clone was recorded many times. This likely traces to a read error, being one base from a far larger clone. This CDR3 is also generated by other DNA sequences in the sample. The chain joins TRDV1 to TRDJ1, with D perhaps TRDD2 or TRDD3 (8 bases each). Germline CDR1 TSWWSYY, CDR2 QGS. CDR3 length equals 21 residues. CDR3 sequence: CALGFLPLSYWGLRYTDKLIF. For the CDR3, the DNA is TGTGCTCTTGGCTTCCTACCCCTGTCGTACTGGGGGCTCCGGTACACCGATAAGCTCATCTTT.

A note on this clone: This sequence is one base from a far larger clone and is likely a read error. Other DNA sequences in the sample encode the same CDR3. This chain uses TRDV1 with TRDJ1; 11 bases are a match to TRDD3. The V gene's germline CDR1 is TSWWSYY and CDR2 QGS. The CDR3 runs to 20 residues. The V gene end was trimmed by 6 bases and the J gene end by 1 base; junction bases not matched to a gene: 19. This CDR3 is CALGEWGVLDWGIFTDKLIF. The CDR3 nucleotides are TGTGCTCTTGGTGAATGGGGTGTACTCGACTGGGGGATATTCACCGATAAACTCATCTTT.

As regards this clone: This likely traces to a read error, being one base from a far larger clone. The same CDR3 arises from other DNA sequences in this sample as well. The J gene is uncalled and the V gene is TRDV3; TRDD3, the table's D call, was not compared with the DNA. Germline CDR1 reads TVYSNPD; CDR2 reads GDNSRS (reference sequence). This CDR3 comprises 21 residues. CDR3 in amino acids: CAFHGVPRKGTNQKYTDKLIF. The CDR3, as DNA: TGTGCCTTCCATGGGGTCCCACGAAAGGGGACCAACCAGAAATACACCGATAAACTCATCTTC.

This clone was seen at least ten times. The protein held in TCRdb is that of a much larger clone and does not match this DNA's translation at residue 14, likely because of a read error; the protein shown is translated from the DNA. The chain has TRDV2 and TRDJ1; 7 bases fit TRDD3. The J segment lost 3 bases and the V segment lost 4 bases, leaving 25 bases of the junction unmatched. This CDR3 has 20 residues. From germline, CDR1 is GEAIGNYY and CDR2 EKD. CDR3 region: CACEPMGIERVPRAADKLIF. CDR3 bases: TGTGCCTGTGAACCTATGGGGATAGAAAGGGTTCCAAGGGCGGCCGATAAACTCATCTTT.

This clone was counted between two and nine times. The protein held in TCRdb is that of a much larger clone and does not match this DNA's translation at residue 12, likely because of a read error; the protein shown is translated from the DNA. The genes are TRDV2 and TRDJ1, with 8 bases matching TRDD3. TCRdb carries no J gene annotation; the J gene was assigned here by matching the DNA with germline. This CDR3 has 17 residues. Trimming at V came to 3 bases and at J to 3 bases, leaving 14 bases not matched to a gene. Looked up from germline, CDR1 is GEAIGNYY and CDR2 is EKD. As DNA, the CDR3 is TGTGCCTGTGACCCTCTGGGGGACCTAGAGCACCCCGATAAACTCATCTTT. Its translation: CACDPLGDLEHPDKLIF.

This clone showed up many times. Translating this DNA gives a protein that differs at residue 13 from the TCRdb one, which belongs to a much larger clone; a read error is likely, and the protein shown is this translation. The rearrangement joins TRDV2 to TRDJ3, with a possible D match to TRDD3 (5 bases). Germline matching of the DNA provided the J gene here, since TCRdb leaves it blank. The CDR3 covers 17 residues. Germline V gene lookup returns CDR1 GEAIGNYY and CDR2 EKD. CDR3 loop: CACDTLDGSWDTQQMFF. The CDR3 nucleotides are TGTGCCTGTGACACCTTAGACGGCTCCTGGGACACCCAACAGATGTTTTTC.

This clone was detected only a few times. Given a far larger clone just one base away, this is likely a sequencing read error. Other DNA sequences in the sample encode the same CDR3. The J gene is TRDJ1, the V gene TRDV1; D may be TRDD3 (8 bases). The J gene, not given by TCRdb, was assigned here from a germline match of the nucleotide sequence. V was pared by 6 bases and J by 0 bases, with 35 bases between. The CDR3 is 22 residues long. In germline, CDR1 is TSWWSYY, CDR2 QGS. The CDR3 DNA sequence: TGTGCTCTTGGAGTTCCCTTCCTCCGTCGGGGCTGGGGGACCCGATACACCGATAAACTCATCTTT. Protein sequence: CALGVPFLRRGWGTRYTDKLIF.

This clone showed up many times. The likely explanation is a read error, given a far larger clone one base away. Other DNA sequences in the same sample also yield this CDR3. The chain uses TRDV2 and TRDJ1; TRDD3 matches 12 bases. The J gene was not available in TCRdb and was assigned here by matching the DNA to germline segments. The germline V gene has CDR1 GEAIGNYY and CDR2 EKD. The CDR3 is 24 amino acids. Here the CDR3 DNA reads TGTGCCTGTGACACTCTTCCTGGGGGATACGCGGATGCACAACCCAAATTGTACACTGATAAACTCATCTTT. This encodes CACDTLPGGYADAQPKLYTDKLIF.

This clone was detected many times. This likely reflects a read error, since a far larger clone is one base away. The sample holds other DNA sequences that translate to the same CDR3. CDR3 in DNA: TGTGCCTGTGACCAGATGGGGAAAGACAAACTCATCTTT. This codes for CACDQMGKDKLIF. The chain is built from TRDV2 and TRDJ1, with a weak D call TRDD3 (5 bases). V was cut by 3 bases and J by 8 bases, with 15 bases left in between. The CDR3 contains 13 residues. Germline loops: CDR1 GEAIGNYY, CDR2 EKD.

In the case of this clone: TCRdb pairs this DNA with a much larger clone's protein that differs at residue 20, likely a read error; the protein shown was translated from the DNA. This sequence joins TRDV1 and TRDJ1; the match to TRDD3 covers 10 bases. The J gene comes from matching the DNA to germline here; TCRdb lacks it. Germline V gene sequence: CDR1 TSWWSYY, CDR2 QGS. Trimming at V came to 1 base and at J to 3 bases, leaving 32 bases not matched to a gene. The CDR3 runs 25 residues. The DNA of the CDR3 is TGTGCTCTTGGGGAACCCTCTTGGCGAGCCCCTGCGGACAGAGTTTTGGGGGATACAGCCGATAAACTCATCTTT. It encodes CALGEPSWRAPADRVLGDTADKLIF.

This clone is deemed medium-sized. The sample carries other DNA sequences with the same CDR3. The chain has TRDV3 and TRDJ1; no clear D. Looked up from germline, CDR1 is TVYSNPD and CDR2 is GDNSRS (reference sequence). The CDR3 length is 12 residues. V was shortened by 1 base and J by 0 bases, with 6 bases between the two germline ends. The CDR3 is CAFTRNTDKLIF. The CDR3 region has the DNA TGTGCCTTTACAAGGAACACCGATAAACTCATCTTT. Using reference TRDV3 and TRDJ1 for the parts outside the CDR3, the full variable domain is CDKVTQSSPDQTVASGSEVVLLCTYDTVYSNPDLFWYRIRPDYSFQFVFYGDNSRSEGADFTQGRFSVKHILTQKAFHLVISPVRTEDSATYYCAFTRNTDKLIFGKGTRVTVEP.

The sample holds many counts of this clone. Different DNA sequences within this sample yield the same CDR3. The chain joins TRAV36/DV7 to TRDJ2, with TRDD3 matching over 8 bases. This CDR3 region has 15 residues. CDR1 is VTNFRS and CDR2 is LTSSGIE in the germline V gene (reference sequence). With V trimmed by 4 bases and J by 0 bases, 5 bases remained unmatched. CDR3 DNA: TGTGCTGTGTGCTGGGGGACGACTTTGACAGCACAACTCTTCTTT. It codes for CAVCWGTTLTAQLFF.

This clone was counted only a few times. The protein that TCRdb holds for this DNA derives from a much larger clone and differs from the translated DNA at residue 16, which likely indicates a read error; the protein shown here is translated from the DNA. This chain links TRDV1 with TRDJ1; 7 nucleotides agree with TRDD3. As TCRdb names no J gene, one was assigned here on the basis of a DNA match to germline. CDR3 size: 27 residues. V lost 0 bases and J lost 0; bases outside the gene matches: 37. Germline V gene sequence: CDR1 TSWWSYY, CDR2 QGS. CDR3 in amino acids: CALGELSCVRHFRGLPGDPRYTDKLIF. The DNA for the CDR3 is TGTGCTCTTGGGGAACTCTCCTGTGTGCGACACTTTCGGGGACTACCGGGGGATCCGCGGTACACCGATAAACTCATCTTT.

This clone was recorded many times. The mismatch at residue 8 between this DNA's translation and the TCRdb protein of a much larger clone likely reflects a read error; the protein shown is translated from the DNA. The chain uses TRDV2 and TRDJ1; tentatively, D is TRDD3 (5 bases). TCRdb offers no J gene call, so here the DNA was matched to germline to obtain one. Trimming removed 0 bases at V and 4 bases at J, with 14 bases between. Germline-derived CDR1 and CDR2 are GEAIGNYY and EKD. The CDR3 is made up of 15 amino acids. The CDR3 loop reads CACDTVGAPIDKLIF. In DNA form, the CDR3 reads TGTGCCTGTGACACCGTTGGGGCGCCTATCGATAAACTCATCTTT.

This clone occurred a few times. TCRdb has a much larger clone's protein, which differs at residue 6 from the translation of this DNA, likely because of a read error; what is shown is the protein translated from the DNA. The chain combines TRDV3 with TRDJ1, with D possibly TRDD3 on 6 matching bases. Trimming took 1 base from V and 0 from J, leaving 24 bases between them. The CDR3 totals 18 residues. Germline V CDR1 and CDR2: TVYSNPD, GDNSRS (reference sequence). The CDR3 reads CAFKDCVGGYRDTDKLIF. CDR3 DNA: TGTGCCTTTAAGGACTGCGTTGGGGGTTACCGAGACACCGATAAACTCATCTTT.

This clone has only a few counts. This DNA's translation and the protein TCRdb lists, from a much larger clone, do not match at residue 7, likely due to a read error; the protein shown is translated from the DNA. This chain uses TRDV3 with TRDJ1, with TRDD3 matching over 8 bases. The J gene was missing in TCRdb and was found by matching the end of the DNA to germline. J gave up 0 bases and V 4 bases, and 7 bases lay outside the gene matches. Germline V gene data show CDR1 as TVYSNPD and CDR2 as GDNSRS (reference sequence). This CDR3 region has 14 residues. DNA of the CDR3: TGTGCCTACAACTGGGGGTTGTACACCGATAAACTCATCTTT. This translates into CAYNWGLYTDKLIF.

On this clone: TCRdb's listed protein matches a much larger clone and diverges from this DNA's translation at residue 17, likely through a read error; the protein shown comes from the DNA. This chain links TRDV3 with TRDJ1, with TRDD3 identical over 12 bases. Matching the DNA to germline supplied the J gene, which TCRdb does not give. This CDR3 region has 21 residues. The germline gives CDR1 TVYSNPD, CDR2 GDNSRS (reference sequence). CDR3 bases: TGTGCCTTTACGAGGGCCGACTACATACACTGGGGGATACCAGGGGCCGAGAAACTCATCTTT. Its translation is CAFTRADYIHWGIPGAEKLIF.

For this clone: The TCRdb protein, from a much larger clone, departs from this DNA's translation at residue 7, likely by read error; the protein shown derives from the DNA. V gene TRDV2 combines with J gene TRDJ1; the D is unclear. The J gene, left out of TCRdb, was set here by checking the DNA against germline. With 3 bases removed from V and 4 bases from J, the gap between germline ends came to 17 bases. Germline CDR1 and CDR2: GEAIGNYY and EKD. The CDR3 is 15 amino acids. CDR3 in amino acids: CACDVVRGQGDKLIF. The CDR3 region has the DNA TGTGCCTGTGACGTGGTGAGGGGCCAAGGCGATAAACTCATCTTT.

There are many counts of this clone. Possible read error: a much larger clone is one base away. This chain connects TRDV1 to TRDJ1; 7 bases match TRDD3. TCRdb supplies no J gene; here it was assigned by aligning the nucleotide sequence to germline. V shed 2 bases and J 7 bases; nucleotides not matched to a gene: 22. CDR1 TSWWSYY and CDR2 QGS come from the germline V gene. The CDR3 runs 19 residues. The CDR3 DNA reads TGTGCTCTTGGGGAAATGTTTTTCCCCCAGGACTGGGGTGCTGGTAAACTCATCTTT. It is translated as CALGEMFFPQDWGAGKLIF.

This clone was seen a handful of times. A read error is likely here: a far larger clone is one base away. The sample holds other DNA sequences that translate to the same CDR3. With the J gene uncalled, the V gene is TRAV38-2/DV8; no check of the table's D call, TRDD3, against the DNA was made. The CDR3 contains 20 residues. CDR1 and CDR2 (germline): TSESDYY, QEAYKQQN. CDR3 protein: CAYRSFYFPWGYLYTDKLIF. The CDR3 coding sequence is TGTGCTTATAGGAGCTTCTACTTCCCCTGGGGATACTTGTACACCGATAAACTCATTTTT.

About this clone itself: The TCRdb protein, from a much larger clone, departs from this DNA's translation at residue 12, likely by read error; the protein shown derives from the DNA. The chain carries TRDV1 and TRDJ1, with TRDD3 as a possible D gene (8 bases). The J gene, missing from TCRdb, was assigned here through DNA to germline matching. The germline V gene encodes CDR1 TSWWSYY and CDR2 QGS. The V end lost 1 base, the J end lost 0 bases, and 33 bases lay between the germline ends. The CDR3 covers 23 residues. Here the CDR3 DNA reads TGTGCTCTTGGGGAACAAGGGTATTCCTACGCTATGCTGGGGGACCTGTACACCGATAAACTCATCTTT. It translates to CALGEQGYSYAMLGDLYTDKLIF.

This clone has a handful of counts. A clone one base away is much larger, so this may be a read error. The chain uses TRDV1 and TRDJ1; D unclear. TCRdb supplies no J gene; here it was assigned by aligning the nucleotide sequence to germline. Germline V gene data show CDR1 as TSWWSYY and CDR2 as QGS. This CDR3 contains 18 residues. Deletions cut 4 bases from V and 0 bases from J, with 21 bases between. Here the CDR3 reads CALGGLNYDRLYTDKLIF. DNA for the CDR3: TGTGCTCTTGGGGGACTAAACTACGATCGGCTGTACACCGATAAACTCATCTTT.

This clone showed up just a few times. A far larger clone is a single base away, which makes a read error likely. Distinct nucleotide sequences in the sample also encode this CDR3. The CDR3 sequence: CALGESRPSLSDWGTPFYILTDKLIF. DNA for the CDR3: TGTGCTCTTGGGGAATCACGGCCTTCCTTATCCGACTGGGGGACTCCTTTTTACATTTTGACCGACAAACTCATCTTT. The rearrangement links TRDV1 to TRDJ1, with 9 bases that match TRDD3. The J gene is not listed in TCRdb, so it was assigned here from a DNA match to germline. The CDR3 sequence is 26 residues long. Germline V CDR1 and CDR2: TSWWSYY, QGS.

This clone showed up many times. This probably arose from a read error, given a far larger clone one base away. This sample includes further DNA sequences coding for the same CDR3. The J gene is TRDJ1, the V gene TRDV1; 7 bases agree with TRDD2. The CDR3 has 21 amino acids. The junction had 24 bases not matched to a gene; V was cut back by 5 bases and J by 0 bases. Per the germline V gene, CDR1 is TSWWSYY and CDR2 is QGS. In nucleotides, the CDR3 is TGTGCTCTTGGGCGTCTCCTTCCTTTATTGGGAATCCCCATGTACACCGATAAACTCATCTTT. Protein product: CALGRLLPLLGIPMYTDKLIF.

This clone was detected a few times. With a far larger clone one base away, a read error is the likely cause. The same CDR3 is also encoded by other DNA sequences in this sample. Here the V gene is TRDV3, but the J gene went uncalled; the table's D call TRDD3 went unverified against the DNA. Per germline, CDR1 TVYSNPD and CDR2 GDNSRS (reference sequence). There are 21 residues in the CDR3. CDR3 nucleotides: TGTGCCTTTCCGATCCCTCCTAAAGCTGGGGGATACGGAAAGTACACCGATAAACTCATCTTC. Translating gives CAFPIPPKAGGYGKYTDKLIF.